This T cell receptor (beta chain) was identified in a study of T cell clonality in common variable immunodeficiency. Whole-study results and caveats: In common variable immunodeficiency, TCR beta chains reportedly carried fewer deletions and N-nucleotide insertions.

Germline CDR1 reads SEHNR; CDR2 reads FQNEAQ (reference sequence). V was pared by 3 bases and J by 4 bases, with 10 bases between. There are 14 residues in the CDR3. On this clone: Its antigen is unidentified. The read gets to within 3 residues of the CDR3 end, and the germline J gene fills in the rest.

Profiled with immunoSEQ multiplex PCR; TCRdb holds only in-frame clones, not every one. The profile covers under 40,000 clones, none occurring a single time. Sample: peripheral blood mononuclear cells. The TCR sequence derives from a human donor with common variable immunodeficiency. The rearrangement links TRBV7-9 to TRBJ2-1, with D maybe TRBD1 (5 bases). CDR3 loop: CASSLTVRYNEQFF. The CDR3 bases that were read are TGTGCCAGCAGCTTGACAGTCCGGTACAATGAG.